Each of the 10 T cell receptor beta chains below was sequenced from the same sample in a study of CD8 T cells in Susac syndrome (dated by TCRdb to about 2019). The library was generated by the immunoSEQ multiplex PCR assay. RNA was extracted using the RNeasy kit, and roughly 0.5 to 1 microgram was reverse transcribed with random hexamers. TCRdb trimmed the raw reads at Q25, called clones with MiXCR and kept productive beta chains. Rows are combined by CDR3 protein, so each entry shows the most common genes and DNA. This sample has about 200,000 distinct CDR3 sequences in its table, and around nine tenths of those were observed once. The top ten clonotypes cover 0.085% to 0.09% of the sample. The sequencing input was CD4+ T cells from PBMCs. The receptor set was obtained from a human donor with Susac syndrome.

This chain's CDR3 is CASSRTVEETQYF. Written as DNA, the CDR3 is TGTGCCAGCTCCCGGACAGTTGAAGAGACCCAGTACTTC. The chain combines TRBV18 with TRBJ2-5, with a weak D call TRBD1 (6 bases). The germline V gene encodes CDR1 KGHSH and CDR2 LQKENI. V dropped 6 bases and J dropped 3 bases, with 11 bases sitting between them. The CDR3 spans 13 residues.

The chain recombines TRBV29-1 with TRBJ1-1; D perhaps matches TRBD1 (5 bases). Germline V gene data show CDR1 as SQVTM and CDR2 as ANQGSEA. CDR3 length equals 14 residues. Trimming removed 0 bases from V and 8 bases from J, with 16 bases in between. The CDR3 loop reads CSVEDLTGPTEAFF. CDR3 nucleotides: TGCAGCGTTGAAGATCTCACAGGCCCAACCGAAGCTTTCTTT.

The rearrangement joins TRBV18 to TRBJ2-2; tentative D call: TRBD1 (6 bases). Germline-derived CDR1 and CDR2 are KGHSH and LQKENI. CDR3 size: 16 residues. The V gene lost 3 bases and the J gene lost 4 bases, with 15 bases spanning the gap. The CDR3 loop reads CASSPTGQSGTGELFF. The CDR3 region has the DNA TGTGCCAGCTCACCCACCGGACAGTCGGGCACCGGGGAGCTGTTTTTT.

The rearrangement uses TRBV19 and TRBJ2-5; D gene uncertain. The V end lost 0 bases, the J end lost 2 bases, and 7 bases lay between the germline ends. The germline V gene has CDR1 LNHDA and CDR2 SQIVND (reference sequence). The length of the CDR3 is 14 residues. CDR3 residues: CASSIDGPQETQYF. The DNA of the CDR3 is TGTGCCAGTAGTATAGACGGGCCGCAAGAGACCCAGTACTTC. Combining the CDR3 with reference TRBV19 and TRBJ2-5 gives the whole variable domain DGGITQSPKYLFRKEGQNVTLSCEQNLNHDAMYWYRQDPGQGLRLIYYSQIVNDFQKGDIAEGYSVSREKKESFPLTVTSAQKNPTAFYLCASSIDGPQETQYFGPGTRLLVL.

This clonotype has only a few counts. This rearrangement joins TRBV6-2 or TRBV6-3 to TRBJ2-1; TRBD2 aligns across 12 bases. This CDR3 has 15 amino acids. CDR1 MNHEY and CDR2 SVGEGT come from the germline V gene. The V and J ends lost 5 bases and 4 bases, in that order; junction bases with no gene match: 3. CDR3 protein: CASSVLAGGYNEQFF. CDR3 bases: TGTGCCAGCAGTGTCCTAGCGGGGGGGTACAATGAGCAGTTCTTC.

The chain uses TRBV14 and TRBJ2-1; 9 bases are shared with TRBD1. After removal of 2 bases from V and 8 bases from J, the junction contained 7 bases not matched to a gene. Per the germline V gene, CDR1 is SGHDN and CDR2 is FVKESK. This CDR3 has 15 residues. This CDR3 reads CASSQRGTGSYEQFF. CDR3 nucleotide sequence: TGTGCCAGCAGCCAACGCGGGACAGGGTCTTATGAGCAGTTCTTC.

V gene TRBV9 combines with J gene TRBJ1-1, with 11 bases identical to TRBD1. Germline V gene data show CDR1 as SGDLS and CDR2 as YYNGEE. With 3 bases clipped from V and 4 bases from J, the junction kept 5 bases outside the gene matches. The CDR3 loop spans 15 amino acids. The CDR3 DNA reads TGTGCCAGCAGCGCCCGGGGGACAGGGGGCACTGAAGCTTTCTTT. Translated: CASSARGTGGTEAFF. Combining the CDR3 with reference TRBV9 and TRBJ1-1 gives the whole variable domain DSGVTQTPKHLITATGQRVTLRCSPRSGDLSVYWYQQSLDQGLQFLIQYYNGEERAKGNILERFSAQQFPDLHSELNLSSLELGDSALYFCASSARGTGGTEAFFGQGTRLTVV.

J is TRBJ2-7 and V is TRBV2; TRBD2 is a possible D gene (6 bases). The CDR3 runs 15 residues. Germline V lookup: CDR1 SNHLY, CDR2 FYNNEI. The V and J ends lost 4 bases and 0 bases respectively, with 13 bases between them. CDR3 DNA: TGTGCCAGCAGTGCCGGCGGGGCGAGCTCCTACGAGCAGTACTTC. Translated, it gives CASSAGGASSYEQYF. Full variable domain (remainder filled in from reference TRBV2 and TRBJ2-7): EPEVTQTPSHQVTQMGQEVILRCVPISNHLYFYWYRQILGQKVEFLVSFYNNEISEKSEIFDDQFSVERPDGSNFTLKIRSTKLEDSAMYFCASSAGGASSYEQYFGPGTRLTVT.

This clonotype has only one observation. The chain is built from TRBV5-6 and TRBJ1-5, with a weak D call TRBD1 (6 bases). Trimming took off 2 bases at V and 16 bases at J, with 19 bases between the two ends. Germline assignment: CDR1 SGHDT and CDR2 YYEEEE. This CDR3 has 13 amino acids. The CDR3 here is CASSFSGGGLPHF. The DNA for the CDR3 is TGTGCCAGCAGCTTTTCCGGGGGCGGGCTTCCACATTTT.

As DNA, the CDR3 is TGCAGTGCTGGGACTAGCGGAGGCACAGATACGCAGTATTTT. The encoded protein is CSAGTSGGTDTQYF. V usage is TRBV20-1 and J usage is TRBJ2-3; TRBD2 aligns across 11 bases. Germline V gene sequence: CDR1 DFQATT, CDR2 SNEGSKA (reference sequence). This CDR3 spans 14 amino acids. With V trimmed by 5 bases and J by 1 base, 2 bases remained unmatched.